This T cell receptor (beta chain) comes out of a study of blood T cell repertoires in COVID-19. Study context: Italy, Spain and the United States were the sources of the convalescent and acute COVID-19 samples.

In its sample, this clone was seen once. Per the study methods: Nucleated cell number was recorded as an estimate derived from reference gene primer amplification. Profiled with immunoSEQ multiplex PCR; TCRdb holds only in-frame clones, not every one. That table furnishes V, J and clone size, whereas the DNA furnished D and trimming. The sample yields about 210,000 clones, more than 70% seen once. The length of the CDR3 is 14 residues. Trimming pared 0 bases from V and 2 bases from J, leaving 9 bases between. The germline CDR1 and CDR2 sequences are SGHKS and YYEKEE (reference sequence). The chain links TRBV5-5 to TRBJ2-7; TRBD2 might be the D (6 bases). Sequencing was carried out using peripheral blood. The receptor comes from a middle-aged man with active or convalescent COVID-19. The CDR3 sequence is CASSLEWGAYEQYF. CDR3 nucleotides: TGTGCCAGCAGCTTGGAATGGGGGGCCTACGAGCAGTACTTC. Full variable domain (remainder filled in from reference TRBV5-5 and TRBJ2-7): DAGVTQSPTHLIKTRGQQVTLRCSPISGHKSVSWYQQVLGQGPQFIFQYYEKEERGRGNFPDRFSARQFPNYSSELNVNALLLGDSALYLCASSLEWGAYEQYFGPGTRLTVT.